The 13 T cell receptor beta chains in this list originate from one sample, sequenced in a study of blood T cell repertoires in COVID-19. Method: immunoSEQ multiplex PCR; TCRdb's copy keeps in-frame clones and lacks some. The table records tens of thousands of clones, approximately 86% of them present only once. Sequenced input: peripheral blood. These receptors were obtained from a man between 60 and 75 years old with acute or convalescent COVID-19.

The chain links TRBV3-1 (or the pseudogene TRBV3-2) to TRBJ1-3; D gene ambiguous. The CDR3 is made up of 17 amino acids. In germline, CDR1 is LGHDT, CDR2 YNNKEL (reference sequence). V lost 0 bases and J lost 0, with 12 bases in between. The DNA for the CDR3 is TGTGCCAGCAGCCAAGACCTAAATACCTACTCTGGAAACACCATATATTTT. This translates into CASSQDLNTYSGNTIYF.

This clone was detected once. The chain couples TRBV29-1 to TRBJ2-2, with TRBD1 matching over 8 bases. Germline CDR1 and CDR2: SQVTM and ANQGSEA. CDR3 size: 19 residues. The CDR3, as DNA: TGCAGGAGAGATACCGGGACAGGAGTAGGTTCGCGTATCACCGGGGAGCTGTTTTTT. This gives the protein CRRDTGTGVGSRITGELFF.

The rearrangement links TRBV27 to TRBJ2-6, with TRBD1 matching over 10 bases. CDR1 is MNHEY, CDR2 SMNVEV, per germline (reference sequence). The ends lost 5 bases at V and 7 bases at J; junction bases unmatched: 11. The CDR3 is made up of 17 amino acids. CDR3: CASSLGTGEGTANVLTF. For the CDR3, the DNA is TGTGCCAGCAGTCTCGGGACAGGGGAGGGTACTGCCAACGTCCTGACTTTC.

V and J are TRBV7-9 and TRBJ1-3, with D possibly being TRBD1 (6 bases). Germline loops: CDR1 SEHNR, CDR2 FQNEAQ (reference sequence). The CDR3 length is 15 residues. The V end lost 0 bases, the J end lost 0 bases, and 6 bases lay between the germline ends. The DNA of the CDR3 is TGTGCCAGCAGCTTAGCGGGGGCCTCTGGAAACACCATATATTTT. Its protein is CASSLAGASGNTIYF.

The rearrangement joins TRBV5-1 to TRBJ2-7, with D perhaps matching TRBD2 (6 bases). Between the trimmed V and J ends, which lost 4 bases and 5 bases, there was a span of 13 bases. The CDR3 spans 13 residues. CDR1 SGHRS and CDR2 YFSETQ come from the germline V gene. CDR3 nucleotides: TGCGCCAGCAGCGAAGCCTCGGGGGACGAGCAGTACTTC. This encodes CASSEASGDEQYF.

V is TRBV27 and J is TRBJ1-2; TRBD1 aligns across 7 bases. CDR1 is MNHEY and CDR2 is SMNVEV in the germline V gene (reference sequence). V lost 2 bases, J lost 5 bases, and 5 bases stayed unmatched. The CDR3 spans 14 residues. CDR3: CASSLSRGQYGYTF. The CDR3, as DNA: TGTGCCAGCAGTTTAAGCAGGGGACAGTATGGCTACACCTTC.

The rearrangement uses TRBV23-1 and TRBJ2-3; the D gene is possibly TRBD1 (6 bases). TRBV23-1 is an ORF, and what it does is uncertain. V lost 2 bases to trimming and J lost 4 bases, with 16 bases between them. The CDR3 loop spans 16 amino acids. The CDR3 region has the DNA TGCGCCAGCAGTCAACAATCTACAGGGAGACCAGATACGCAGTATTTT. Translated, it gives CASSQQSTGRPDTQYF.

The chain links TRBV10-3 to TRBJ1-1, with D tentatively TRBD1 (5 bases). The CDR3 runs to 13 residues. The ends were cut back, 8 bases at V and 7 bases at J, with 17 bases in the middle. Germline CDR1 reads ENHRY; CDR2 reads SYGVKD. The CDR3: CAIGTGRSIEAFF. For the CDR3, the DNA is TGTGCCATCGGCACAGGACGTAGTATTGAAGCTTTCTTT.

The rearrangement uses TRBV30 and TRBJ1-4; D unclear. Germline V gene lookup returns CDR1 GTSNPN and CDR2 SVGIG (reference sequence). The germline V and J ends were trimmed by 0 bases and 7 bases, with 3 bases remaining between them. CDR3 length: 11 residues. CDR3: CAWSVGEKLFF. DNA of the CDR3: TGTGCCTGGAGTGTCGGTGAAAAACTGTTTTTT.

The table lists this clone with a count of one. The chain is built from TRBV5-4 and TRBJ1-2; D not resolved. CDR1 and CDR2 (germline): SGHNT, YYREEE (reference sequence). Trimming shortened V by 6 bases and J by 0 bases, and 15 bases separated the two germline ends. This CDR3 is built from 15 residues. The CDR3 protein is CASTLPGASNYGYTF. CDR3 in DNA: TGTGCCAGCACTCTCCCGGGAGCCTCTAACTATGGCTACACCTTC.

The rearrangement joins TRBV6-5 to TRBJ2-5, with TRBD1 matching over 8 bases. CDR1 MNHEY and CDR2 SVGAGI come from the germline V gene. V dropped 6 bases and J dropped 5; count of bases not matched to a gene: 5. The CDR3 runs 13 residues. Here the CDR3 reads CASRRQGRETQYF. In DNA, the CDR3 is TGTGCCAGCAGGCGACAGGGGAGGGAGACCCAGTACTTC.

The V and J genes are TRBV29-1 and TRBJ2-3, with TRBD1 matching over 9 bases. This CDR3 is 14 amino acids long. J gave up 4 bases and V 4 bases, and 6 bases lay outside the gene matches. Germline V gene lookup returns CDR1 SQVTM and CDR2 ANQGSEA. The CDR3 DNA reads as TGCAGCGTTGGACAGGGGGTTGGCGCAGATACGCAGTATTTT. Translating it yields CSVGQGVGADTQYF.

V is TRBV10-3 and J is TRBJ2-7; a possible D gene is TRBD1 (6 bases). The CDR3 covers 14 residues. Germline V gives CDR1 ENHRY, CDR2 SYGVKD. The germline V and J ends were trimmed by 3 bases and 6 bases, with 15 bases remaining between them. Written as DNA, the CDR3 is TGTGCCATCAGTGAACGACAGGTGGTGGGCGAGCAGTACTTC. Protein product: CAISERQVVGEQYF.